Presented here are 4 T cell receptor beta chains from one specimen sequenced in a study of T cells in Graves' hyperthyroidism and ophthalmopathy. There were TCR beta CDR3 regions amplified from RNA transcripts. With the HTBI primer set, the TCR CDR3 went through a first round of RT-PCR. TCRdb independently ran MiXCR on the multiplex PCR reads; one entry per CDR3 protein. In the table there are about 360,000 distinct CDR3 sequences, under 15% of which are singletons. Material for sequencing was blood. These TCRs come from a woman aged 18-29 years with Graves' hyperthyroidism.

As for this clonotype: A read error is possible here, since a much larger clone lies one base away. The rearrangement links TRBV14 to TRBJ1-1; perhaps TRBD1 as D (6 bases). The germline V and J ends were trimmed by 3 bases and 1 base, with 6 bases remaining between them. There are 13 residues in the CDR3. CDR1 is SGHDN and CDR2 is FVKESK in the germline V gene. The CDR3 DNA sequence: TGTGCCAGCAGCCACAGGGGGAACACTGAAGCTTTCTTT. This codes for CASSHRGNTEAFF.

This clonotype appeared many times. The chain links TRBV6-2 or TRBV6-3 to TRBJ1-5; D unresolved. V was trimmed by 2 bases and J by 3 bases, leaving 8 bases between them. Germline V lookup: CDR1 MNHEY, CDR2 SVGEGT. There are 14 residues in the CDR3. CDR3 in amino acids: CASSYGRNNQPQHF. The CDR3 DNA reads TGTGCCAGCAGTTACGGGCGGAACAATCAGCCCCAGCATTTT.

This clonotype came up a few times. The rearrangement links TRBV28 to TRBJ2-5, with D perhaps being TRBD1 or TRBD2 (6 bases each). Looked up from germline, CDR1 is MDHEN and CDR2 is SYDVKM. The V and J ends lost 5 bases and 4 bases respectively, with 14 bases between them. CDR3 size: 14 residues. This CDR3 is CASSTSQGRETQYF. CDR3 in DNA: TGTGCCAGCAGTACTAGCCAGGGGCGAGAGACCCAGTACTTC.

This rearrangement joins TRBV14 to TRBJ1-2; a weak D match, TRBD1 (6 bases). V gave up 2 bases and J gave up 6 bases, with 10 bases separating them. Germline CDR1 reads SGHDN; CDR2 reads FVKESK. There are 13 residues in the CDR3. CDR3: CASSQQGGHGYTF. The CDR3 DNA reads TGTGCCAGCAGCCAACAAGGGGGGCATGGCTACACCTTC.